This T cell receptor beta chain came from a study of blood T cell repertoires in COVID-19. Study details: Italy, Spain and the United States were the sources of the convalescent and acute COVID-19 samples. T cells, B-cell-depleted T cells, or PBMCs supplied cDNA or gDNA.

Germline lookup yields CDR1 SGHTA and CDR2 FQGTGA. Trimming took 5 bases from V and 7 from J; bases not matched to a gene: 19. The CDR3 totals 18 residues. As originally analysed: It was from reference gene primer amplification that nucleated cell counts were estimated. Data came from immunoSEQ multiplex PCR; TCRdb stores just in-frame clones and leaves some out. That table gives V, J and clone size, and the DNA gave D and trimming. The sample records about 83,000 clones, roughly 80% being singletons. This clone was detected once. V usage is TRBV7-3 and J usage is TRBJ2-1; 8 nucleotides match TRBD1. Specimen: peripheral blood. This TCR was sampled from a woman older than 75 with acute or convalescent COVID-19. CDR3 in amino acids: CASSGQGAGRRRGNEQFF. CDR3 nucleotide sequence: TGTGCCAGCAGCGGTCAGGGGGCGGGTCGGAGGAGAGGGAATGAGCAGTTCTTC.